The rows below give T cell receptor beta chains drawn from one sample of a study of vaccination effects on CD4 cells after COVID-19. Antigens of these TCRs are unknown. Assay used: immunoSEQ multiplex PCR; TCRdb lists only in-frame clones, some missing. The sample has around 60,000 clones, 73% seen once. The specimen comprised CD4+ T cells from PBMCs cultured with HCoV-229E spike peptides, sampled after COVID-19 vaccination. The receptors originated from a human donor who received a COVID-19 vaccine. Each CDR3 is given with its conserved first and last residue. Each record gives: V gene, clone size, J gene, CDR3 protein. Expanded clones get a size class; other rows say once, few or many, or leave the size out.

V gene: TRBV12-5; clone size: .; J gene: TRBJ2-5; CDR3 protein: CASGLSGGRETQYF
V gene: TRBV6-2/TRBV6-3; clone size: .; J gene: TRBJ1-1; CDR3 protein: CASSWTGGSIAFF
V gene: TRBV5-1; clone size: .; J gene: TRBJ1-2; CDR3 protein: CASSFGLTSSGAGYTF
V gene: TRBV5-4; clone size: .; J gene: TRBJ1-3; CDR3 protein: CASSQAGSGNTIYF
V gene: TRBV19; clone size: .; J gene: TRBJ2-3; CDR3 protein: CASSIPRGPGNTDTQYF
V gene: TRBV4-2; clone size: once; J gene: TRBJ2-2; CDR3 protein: CASSQRRGDGTGELFF
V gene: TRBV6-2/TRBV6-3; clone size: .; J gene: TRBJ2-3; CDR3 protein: CASSYGPTNTQYF
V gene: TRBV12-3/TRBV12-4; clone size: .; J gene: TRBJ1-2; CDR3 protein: CASSPGQVYGYTF
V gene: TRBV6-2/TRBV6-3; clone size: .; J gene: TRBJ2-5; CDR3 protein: CASSTPGGVAETQYF
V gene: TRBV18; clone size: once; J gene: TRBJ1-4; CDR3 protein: CASSRDRNEKLFF
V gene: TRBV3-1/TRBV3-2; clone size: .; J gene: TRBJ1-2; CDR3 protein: CASSKDRGNGYGYTF
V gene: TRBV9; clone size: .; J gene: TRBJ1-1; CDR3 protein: CASSVGGQATEAFF
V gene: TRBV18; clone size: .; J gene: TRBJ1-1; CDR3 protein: CASSRPTGGTEAFF
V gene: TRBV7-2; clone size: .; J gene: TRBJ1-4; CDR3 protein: CASSPQKTPNEKLFF
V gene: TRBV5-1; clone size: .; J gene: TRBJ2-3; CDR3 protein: CASSFGQGPDTQYF
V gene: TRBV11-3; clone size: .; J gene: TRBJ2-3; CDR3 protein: CASSLGRGASDTQYF
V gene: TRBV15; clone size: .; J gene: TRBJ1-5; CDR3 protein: CATQRQVNQPQHF
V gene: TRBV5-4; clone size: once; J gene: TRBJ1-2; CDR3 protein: CASSYRDRGKFGYTF
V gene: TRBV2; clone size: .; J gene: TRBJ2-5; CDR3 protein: CASREQETQYF
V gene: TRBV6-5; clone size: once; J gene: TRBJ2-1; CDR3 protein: CASRPGGSLNEQFF
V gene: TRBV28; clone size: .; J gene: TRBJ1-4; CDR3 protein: CASSLRSSGYEKLFF
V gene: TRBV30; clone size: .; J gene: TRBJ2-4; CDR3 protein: CAWSATHGAKNIQYF
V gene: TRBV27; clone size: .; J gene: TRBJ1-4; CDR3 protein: CASSHNNEKLFF
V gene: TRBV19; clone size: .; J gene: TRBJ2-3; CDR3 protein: CASSITSGGFGTQYF
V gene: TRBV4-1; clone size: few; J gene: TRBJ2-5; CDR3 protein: CASSQGGSEGIKTQYF
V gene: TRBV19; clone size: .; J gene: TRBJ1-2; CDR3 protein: CASTATRQSGYTF
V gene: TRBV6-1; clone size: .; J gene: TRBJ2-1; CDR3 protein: CASSDVGTSYNEQFF
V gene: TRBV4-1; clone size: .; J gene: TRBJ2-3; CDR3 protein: CASSQVGRATSDTQYF
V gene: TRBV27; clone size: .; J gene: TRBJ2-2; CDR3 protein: CASITNGTVYTGELFF
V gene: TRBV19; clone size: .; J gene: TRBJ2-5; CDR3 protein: CASSITGTHEETQYF
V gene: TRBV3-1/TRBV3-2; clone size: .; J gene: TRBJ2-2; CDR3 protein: CASSQESTSGLFF
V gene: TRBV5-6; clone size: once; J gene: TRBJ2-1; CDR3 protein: CASSPTTSSYNEQFF
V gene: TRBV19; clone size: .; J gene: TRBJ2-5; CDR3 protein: CASSIDTQETQYF
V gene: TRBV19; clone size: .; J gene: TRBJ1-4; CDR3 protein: CASSIKSSLNEKLFF
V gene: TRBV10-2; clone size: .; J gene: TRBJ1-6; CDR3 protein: CASSPGLNSPLHF
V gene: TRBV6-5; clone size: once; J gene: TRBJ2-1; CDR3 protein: CASSFRQGYNEQFF
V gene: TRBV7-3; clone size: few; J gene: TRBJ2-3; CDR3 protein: CASSLSGLRTDTQYF
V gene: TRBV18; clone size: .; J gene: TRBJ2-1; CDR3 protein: CASSPPFGQGMGEQFF
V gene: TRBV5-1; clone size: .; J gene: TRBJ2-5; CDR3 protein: CASSLGQLRGQETQYF
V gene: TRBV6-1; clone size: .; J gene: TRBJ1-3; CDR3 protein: CASSVQSSSTGNTIYF
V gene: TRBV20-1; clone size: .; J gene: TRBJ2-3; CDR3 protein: CSAPDAPQQYF
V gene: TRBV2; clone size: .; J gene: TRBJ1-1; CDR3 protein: CASTQTRTEAFF
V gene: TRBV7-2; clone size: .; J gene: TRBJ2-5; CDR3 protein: CASSLGWRQETQYF
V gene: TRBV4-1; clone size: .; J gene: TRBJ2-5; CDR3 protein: CASSQVRLETQYF
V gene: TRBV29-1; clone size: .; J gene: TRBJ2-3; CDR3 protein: CSVEIAGKSTDTQYF
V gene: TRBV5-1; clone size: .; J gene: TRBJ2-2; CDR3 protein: CASSLVPSGVTGELFF
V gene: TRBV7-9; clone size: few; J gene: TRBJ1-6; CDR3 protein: CASSFSGLGSPLHF
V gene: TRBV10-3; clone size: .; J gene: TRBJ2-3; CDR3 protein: CAISEGGGITDTQYF
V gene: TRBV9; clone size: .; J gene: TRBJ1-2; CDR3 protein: CASSVADNNYGYTF
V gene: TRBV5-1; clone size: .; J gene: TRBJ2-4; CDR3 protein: CASSPEQVAKNIQYF
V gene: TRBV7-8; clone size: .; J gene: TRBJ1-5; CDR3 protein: CASSFWREGNQPQHF
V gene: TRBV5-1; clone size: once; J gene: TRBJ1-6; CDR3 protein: CASSLGQTNSPLHF
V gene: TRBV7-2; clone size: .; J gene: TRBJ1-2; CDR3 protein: CASSRDRPYGYTF
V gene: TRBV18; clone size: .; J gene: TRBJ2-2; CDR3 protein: CASSPYTEDTGELFF
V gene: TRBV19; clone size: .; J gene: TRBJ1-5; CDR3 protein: CASRRGQGVTNQPQHF
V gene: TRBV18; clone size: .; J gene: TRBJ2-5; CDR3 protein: CASSPRQGSGETQYF
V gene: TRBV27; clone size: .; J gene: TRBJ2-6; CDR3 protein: CASSDQGTGANVLTF
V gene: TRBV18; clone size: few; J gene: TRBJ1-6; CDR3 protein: CASSPDRGDSPLHF
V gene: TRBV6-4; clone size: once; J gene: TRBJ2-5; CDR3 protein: CASRRVEETQYF